Presented here are 14 T cell receptor beta chains from one specimen sequenced in a study of cytomegalovirus exposure and HLA in healthy donors. With 60 Vbeta and 13 Jbeta primers, the PCR was carried out. Data came from immunoSEQ multiplex PCR; TCRdb stores just in-frame clones and leaves some out. The sample consists of roughly 90,000 clones, approximately 74% of them appearing once. Input material: PBMCs. The receptors derive from a man in his thirties or forties in good health and CMV-seropositive.

Notes on this clone: The junction shows a germline mismatch at one end, possibly a read error. V usage is TRBV5-4 and J usage is TRBJ1-3; maybe TRBD1 (5 bases). The length of the CDR3 is 14 residues. Germline V gives CDR1 SGHNT, CDR2 YYREEE (reference sequence). As DNA, the CDR3 is TGTGCCGGCAGCTCGCCAGGGACTGGAAACACCATATATTTT. This gives the protein CAGSSPGTGNTIYF.

The sample holds a few counts of this clone. The chain recombines TRBV7-6 with TRBJ2-3; D perhaps matches TRBD2 (5 bases). Germline loops: CDR1 SGHVS, CDR2 FNYEAQ. This CDR3 is built from 17 residues. With 5 bases removed from V and 0 bases from J, the gap between germline ends came to 18 bases. The CDR3 here is CASSRPRGAHSTDTQYF. CDR3 DNA: TGTGCCAGCAGCCGACCTCGGGGAGCGCATAGCACAGATACGCAGTATTTT.

The rearrangement joins TRBV9 to TRBJ2-1; 14 bases map to TRBD2. The CDR3 is 15 amino acids. With 3 bases clipped from V and 7 bases from J, the junction kept 3 bases outside the gene matches. CDR1 SGDLS and CDR2 YYNGEE come from the germline V gene. CDR3 coding DNA: TGTGCCAGCAGCGAGGGACTAGCGGGAGTAAATGAGCAGTTCTTC. It yields the protein CASSEGLAGVNEQFF. The full variable domain, completed using reference TRBV9 and TRBJ2-1, is DSGVTQTPKHLITATGQRVTLRCSPRSGDLSVYWYQQSLDQGLQFLIQYYNGEERAKGNILERFSAQQFPDLHSELNLSSLELGDSALYFCASSEGLAGVNEQFFGPGTRLTVL.

The V gene is TRBV6-1, the J gene TRBJ1-1; no clear D. The ends were cut back, 3 bases at V and 0 bases at J, with 11 bases in the middle. Looked up from germline, CDR1 is MNHNS and CDR2 is SASEGT. This CDR3 spans 15 amino acids. The CDR3 DNA follows: TGTGCCAGCAGTGATCTCGCGGCCCTGAACACTGAAGCTTTCTTT. Encoded protein: CASSDLAALNTEAFF.

The chain has TRBV4-2 and TRBJ1-1; 10 bases fit TRBD1. This CDR3 has 15 residues. After removal of 5 bases from V and 5 bases from J, the junction contained 8 bases not matched to a gene. The germline V gene has CDR1 LGHNA and CDR2 YNFKEQ. The CDR3 bases are TGTGCCAGCAGCTCCTCGAGACAGGGGGCTACTGAAGCTTTCTTT. Protein product: CASSSSRQGATEAFF.

This clone showed up just a few times. The V call is TRBV7-9, the J call TRBJ2-1; 11 positions agree with TRBD2. There are 17 residues in the CDR3. Germline CDR1 and CDR2: SEHNR and FQNEAQ (reference sequence). Trimming removed 5 bases from V and 4 bases from J; junction bases left unmatched: 10. The CDR3 nucleotides are TGTGCCAGCAGCCTAGACTCGGGACTAGCGGTTTACAATGAGCAGTTCTTC. This translates into CASSLDSGLAVYNEQFF.

The CDR3, as DNA: TGTGCCAGCAGTTCAGGACATCGTGAGCAGTTCTTC. It specifies CASSSGHREQFF. The rearrangement links TRBV27 to TRBJ2-1; possibly TRBD1 for D (5 bases). CDR1 is MNHEY, CDR2 SMNVEV, per germline (reference sequence). Trimming shortened V by 4 bases and J by 9 bases, and 10 bases separated the two germline ends. This CDR3 region has 12 residues.

CDR3 in DNA: TGCGCCAGCAGCCCGGGGGGGGGACTAGCGGGGGCCTACGAGCAGTACTTC. The encoded protein is CASSPGGGLAGAYEQYF. J is TRBJ2-7 and V is TRBV4-1; TRBD2 agrees at 14 bases. Trimming cost V 4 bases and J 2 bases; bases outside gene matches: 7. This CDR3 has 17 residues. Germline V gives CDR1 MGHRA, CDR2 YSYEKL.

The rearrangement joins TRBV2 to TRBJ2-1, with 7 bases fitting TRBD2. Germline CDR1 SNHLY, CDR2 FYNNEI. Germline trimming cut 4 bases from V and 10 bases from J; bases unmatched to any gene: 4. The CDR3 spans 12 residues. CDR3 nucleotides: TGTGCCAGCAGTGCGACTAGCAGCGAGCAGTTCTTC. It yields the protein CASSATSSEQFF.

Details on this clone: This sample also contains other DNA sequences that code for the same CDR3. The CDR3 nucleotides read TGCAGCGTTGGTCTCAGTTCTAGCACAGATACGCAGTATTTT. It specifies CSVGLSSSTDTQYF. The rearrangement links TRBV29-1 to TRBJ2-3; D remains unclear. The V end lost 4 bases, the J end lost 0 bases, and 11 bases lay between the germline ends. The CDR3 has 14 residues. CDR1 and CDR2 (germline): SQVTM, ANQGSEA.

The chain is built from TRBV6-5 and TRBJ1-1, with 8 bases matching TRBD1. Trimming took 7 bases from V and 0 from J; bases not matched to a gene: 7. The germline V gene encodes CDR1 MNHEY and CDR2 SVGAGI. The CDR3 is made up of 15 amino acids. As DNA, the CDR3 is TGTGCCAGCATCCGGACGGGACAGGTGAACACTGAAGCTTTCTTT. Translating it yields CASIRTGQVNTEAFF.

In nucleotides, the CDR3 is TGTGCCAGTAGAAGCCGGGACAGAGGAGGCTACACCTTC. Amino acid sequence: CASRSRDRGGYTF. This rearrangement joins TRBV19 to TRBJ1-2, with TRBD1 identical over 7 bases. The CDR3 spans 13 residues. Per germline, CDR1 LNHDA and CDR2 SQIVND (reference sequence). V lost 6 bases to trimming and J lost 8 bases; unmatched junction nucleotides: 9.

The chain links TRBV5-8 to TRBJ2-4, with D possibly being TRBD2 (5 bases). The V end was cut by 6 bases, the J end by 1 base, with 14 bases between. CDR1 is SGHTS and CDR2 is YDEGEE in the germline V gene. The CDR3 is 15 amino acids. CDR3 sequence reads: CASTPEDAAKNIQYF. The CDR3 DNA sequence: TGTGCCAGCACTCCGGAGGATGCGGCCAAAAACATTCAGTACTTC.

The chain joins TRBV29-1 to TRBJ1-1; 11 bases map to TRBD1. CDR1 SQVTM and CDR2 ANQGSEA come from the germline V gene. V shed 7 bases and J 4 bases; nucleotides not matched to a gene: 5. This CDR3 comprises 13 residues. The CDR3 DNA is TGCAGCGCGACCGGGACAGGGGGCACTGAAGCTTTCTTT. This translates into CSATGTGGTEAFF.